A single T cell receptor beta chain is shown here with its context. CDR3 length: 15 amino acids. The V gene end was trimmed by 7 bases and the J gene end by 4 bases; junction bases not matched to a gene: 9. Germline V lookup: CDR1 LGHDT, CDR2 YNNKEL (reference sequence). This sample was included in a study of blood T cell repertoires in COVID-19. Study background: Acute and convalescent COVID-19 specimens originated in the United States, Italy and Spain.

Some clones are missing from TCRdb's copy, which holds only in-frame ones; the method was immunoSEQ multiplex PCR. The profile shows over 90,000 clones, 75% to 95% of them singletons. Sequencing was carried out using peripheral blood. The gene calls are TRBV3-1 (or the pseudogene TRBV3-2) and TRBJ2-5, with 10 positions matching TRBD1. The sequence derives from a man aged 18 to 35 with acute or convalescent COVID-19. Written as DNA, the CDR3 is TGTGCCAGCACACCCCCGGGACAGGGGTCAGAGACCCAGTACTTC. Amino acid sequence: CASTPPGQGSETQYF.